The 30 T cell receptor beta chains presented below share a single source sample, sequenced in a study of beta chain features in type 1 diabetes. Points from the study as a whole: A moderate, significant TCRB CDR3 shortening appeared in type 1 diabetes across four CD4+ subsets.

Investigators reverse transcribed all isolated RNA, so they sequenced expressed TCRB transcripts. Measured with immunoSEQ multiplex PCR; TCRdb has only the in-frame clones, and not every one. The top ten clones hold around 0.01% of a sample with more than 300,000 clones, about 12% of them seen once. For these TCRs, the target antigens are not known. The sequenced sample consisted of naive CD4+ T cells from blood. All receptors come from a young woman with type 1 diabetes.

This CDR3 is CASRTGQGTREQYF. CDR3 sequence (DNA): TGTGCCAGCCGAACGGGGCAGGGGACCCGCGAGCAGTACTTC. The chain joins TRBV28 to TRBJ2-7, with D possibly being TRBD1 (6 bases). The CDR3 totals 14 residues. Trimming removed 8 bases from V and 6 bases from J, with 20 bases in between. Germline V gene data show CDR1 as MDHEN and CDR2 as SYDVKM.

This clone was observed a handful of times. V usage is TRBV28 and J usage is TRBJ2-2, with TRBD1 matching over 7 bases. J was trimmed by 7 bases and V by 6 bases; bases with no gene match: 5. Germline CDR1 MDHEN, CDR2 SYDVKM. The length of the CDR3 is 13 residues. CDR3 DNA: TGTGCCAGCAGGACAGGGCTAGGCGGGGAGCTGTTTTTT. Protein sequence: CASRTGLGGELFF.

The chain employs TRBV20-1 and TRBJ2-7; D gene ambiguous. V lost 3 bases to trimming and J lost 6 bases, with 9 bases between them. Germline V gives CDR1 DFQATT, CDR2 SNEGSKA (reference sequence). There are 11 residues in the CDR3. For the CDR3, the DNA is TGCAGTGCTAGTTCATTCGGCGAGCAGTACTTC. This gives the protein CSASSFGEQYF.

This clone appeared a few times. The CDR3 loop reads CASSVGGEGLNTEAFF. CDR3 sequence (DNA): TGTGCCAGCAGCGTAGGGGGGGAGGGATTGAACACTGAAGCTTTCTTT. The chain employs TRBV9 and TRBJ1-1; weak D call: TRBD1 (5 bases). The V gene's germline CDR1 is SGDLS and CDR2 YYNGEE. Trimming took off 0 bases at V and 0 bases at J, with 12 bases between the two ends. The CDR3 extends over 16 amino acids.

In its sample, this clone was seen a few times. The chain employs TRBV20-1 and TRBJ2-7, with 7 bases identical to TRBD2. Germline values: CDR1 DFQATT, CDR2 SNEGSKA (reference sequence). The J segment lost 10 bases and the V segment lost 5 bases, leaving 5 bases of the junction unmatched. This CDR3 region has 10 residues. The CDR3 protein is CSAWGRAQYF. CDR3 in DNA: TGCAGTGCTTGGGGGAGGGCTCAGTACTTC.

This clone was seen more than once but under ten times. In DNA, the CDR3 is TGTGCCAGCAGTTACTCTTCCCTCCCAGATACGCAGTATTTT. The encoded protein is CASSYSSLPDTQYF. The J gene is TRBJ2-3, the V gene TRBV6-5; no clear D gene. Between the trimmed V and J ends, which lost 0 bases and 4 bases, there was a span of 8 bases. The CDR3 totals 14 residues. Looked up from germline, CDR1 is MNHEY and CDR2 is SVGAGI.

A few counts support this clone. The gene calls are TRBV5-1 and TRBJ2-7; 9 nucleotides agree with TRBD1. Germline V lookup: CDR1 SGHRS, CDR2 YFSETQ. The CDR3 sequence is 15 residues long. Trimming at V came to 0 bases and at J to 3 bases, leaving 4 bases not matched to a gene. CDR3 protein: CASSLGGQGYYEQYF. The CDR3 DNA is TGCGCCAGCAGCTTGGGGGGACAGGGCTACTACGAGCAGTACTTC.

The chain carries TRBV29-1 and TRBJ1-5; no clear D gene. Trimming cost V 6 bases and J 3 bases, with 12 bases left between them. This CDR3 region has 13 residues. The V gene's germline CDR1 is SQVTM and CDR2 ANQGSEA. DNA of the CDR3: TGCAGCGTCTCACGGGATATCAATCAGCCCCAGCATTTT. Its translation is CSVSRDINQPQHF.

This clone was seen more than once but under ten times. Other nucleotide sequences from this sample produce the same CDR3. Here the CDR3 reads CASSLERETQYF. For the CDR3, the DNA is TGTGCCAGCAGCTTAGAGCGAGAGACCCAGTACTTC. The chain employs TRBV7-9 and TRBJ2-5; D is ambiguous. The V end was cut by 1 base, the J end by 4 bases, with 4 bases between. CDR1 is SEHNR and CDR2 is FQNEAQ in the germline V gene (reference sequence). The CDR3 spans 12 residues.

The chain uses TRBV11-2 and TRBJ2-6; the D is unclear. CDR1 is SGHAT, CDR2 FQNNGV, per germline. The CDR3 is 15 amino acids. Trimming took off 3 bases at V and 1 base at J, with 7 bases between the two ends. The CDR3 spells CASSFTESGANVLTF. The CDR3 coding sequence is TGTGCCAGCAGCTTTACAGAGTCTGGGGCCAACGTCCTGACTTTC. The whole variable domain, remainder taken from reference TRBV11-2 and TRBJ2-6, is EAGVAQSPRYKIIEKRQSVAFWCNPISGHATLYWYQQILGQGPKLLIQFQNNGVVDDSQLPKDRFSAERLKGVDSTLKIQPAKLEDSAVYLCASSFTESGANVLTFGAGSRLTVL.

This clone has more than one count but fewer than ten. V is TRBV28 and J is TRBJ2-1; D is undetermined. The CDR3 is made up of 14 amino acids. Per the germline V gene, CDR1 is MDHEN and CDR2 is SYDVKM. Between the trimmed V and J ends, which lost 8 bases and 0 bases, there was a span of 11 bases. The CDR3 loop reads CASAVSSSYNEQFF. In DNA form, the CDR3 reads TGTGCCAGCGCGGTCTCCAGCTCCTACAATGAGCAGTTCTTC.

This chain connects TRBV29-1 to TRBJ2-2; D perhaps matches TRBD2 (5 bases). V was trimmed by 4 bases and J by 1 base, leaving 10 bases between them. CDR3 length: 14 residues. Germline V gene data show CDR1 as SQVTM and CDR2 as ANQGSEA. This CDR3 reads CSVGRRLNTGELFF. CDR3 in DNA: TGCAGCGTTGGTCGGAGGTTGAACACCGGGGAGCTGTTTTTT.

This clone has only a few counts. The chain is built from TRBV4-3 and TRBJ1-2, with D hard to call. The CDR3 length is 15 residues. Germline CDR1 reads LGHNA; CDR2 reads YSLEER. V gave up 0 bases and J gave up 3 bases, with 11 bases separating them. The CDR3 nucleotides read TGCGCCAGCAGCCAAGAAGCTCGGGGATACTATGGCTACACCTTC. Its translation is CASSQEARGYYGYTF.

This clone appeared a few times. The J gene is TRBJ2-7, the V gene TRBV15, with 9 bases identical to TRBD1. V trimming: 0 bases; J trimming: 4 bases; junction bases outside the gene matches: 10. Per germline, CDR1 LNHNV and CDR2 YYDKDF (reference sequence). CDR3 length: 17 amino acids. DNA of the CDR3: TGTGCCACCAGCAGAGATGTGGGGACAGGGAACAGGTACGAGCAGTACTTC. It specifies CATSRDVGTGNRYEQYF.

The chain carries TRBV2 and TRBJ2-7; TRBD1 is a possible D gene (5 bases). This CDR3 contains 12 residues. Germline CDR1 and CDR2: SNHLY and FYNNEI. Trimming took 3 bases from V and 5 from J, leaving 8 bases between them. Here the CDR3 DNA reads TGTGCCAGCAGTGACAGGGTAAACGAGCAGTACTTC. Translating it yields CASSDRVNEQYF.

V is TRBV4-3 and J is TRBJ2-7; D is unclear. This CDR3 is 14 amino acids long. V shed 2 bases and J shed 3 bases, with 11 bases lying between them. In germline, CDR1 is LGHNA, CDR2 YSLEER. The chain's CDR3 is CASSQSWANYEQYF. The DNA for the CDR3 is TGCGCCAGCAGCCAATCGTGGGCCAACTACGAGCAGTACTTC.

In its sample, this clone was seen a few times. This chain joins TRBV6-6 and TRBJ2-7, with D possibly being TRBD2 (6 bases). Deletions cut 2 bases from V and 0 bases from J, with 11 bases between. The CDR3 sequence is 15 residues long. Germline CDR1 reads MNHNY; CDR2 reads SVGAGI (reference sequence). As DNA, the CDR3 is TGTGCCAGCAGTTACGGATACGGGAGCTCCTACGAGCAGTACTTC. The encoded protein is CASSYGYGSSYEQYF.

V usage is TRBV29-1 and J usage is TRBJ1-2, with unresolved D. V lost 1 base and J 1 base, leaving 7 bases between the germline ends. Per germline, CDR1 SQVTM and CDR2 ANQGSEA. The CDR3 covers 13 residues. CDR3 sequence: CSVEGTDNYGYTF. The DNA of the CDR3 is TGCAGCGTTGAAGGTACAGATAACTATGGCTACACCTTC.

This clone appeared a few times. The genes are TRBV7-2 and TRBJ2-3; 7 nucleotides line up with TRBD2. V trimming: 1 base; J trimming: 0 bases; junction bases outside the gene matches: 4. The CDR3 is made up of 16 amino acids. CDR1 SGHTA and CDR2 FQGNSA come from the germline V gene. The CDR3 DNA reads as TGTGCCAGCAGCTTAGGTGCTAGCGGAAGCACAGATACGCAGTATTTT. Translating it yields CASSLGASGSTDTQYF.

The CDR3 region is CASSQFRGDRHILNYGYTF. The DNA of the CDR3 is TGCGCCAGCAGTCAATTCCGTGGAGACAGACATATACTTAACTATGGCTACACCTTC. The chain recombines TRBV23-1 with TRBJ1-2, with a tentative D call TRBD1 (5 bases). TRBV23-1 is treated as an ORF (open reading frame) with a function not yet certain. V gave up 1 base and J gave up 1 base, with 22 bases separating them. The CDR3 covers 19 residues.

The V gene is TRBV25-1, the J gene TRBJ1-5, with TRBD1 matching over 10 bases. The germline gives CDR1 MGHDK, CDR2 SYGVNS. The ends lost 6 bases at V and 4 bases at J; junction bases unmatched: 3. CDR3 length equals 14 residues. CDR3: CASRGQGRNQPQHF. CDR3 in DNA: TGTGCCAGCAGGGGACAGGGGAGGAATCAGCCCCAGCATTTT.

This clone came up a few times. The gene calls are TRBV5-1 and TRBJ2-3; 12 bases agree with TRBD2. V lost 4 bases, J lost 1 base, and 4 bases stayed unmatched. CDR3 length: 16 residues. In germline, CDR1 is SGHRS, CDR2 YFSETQ. The CDR3 here is CASSPGLAGRTDTQYF. CDR3 DNA sequence: TGCGCCAGCAGCCCGGGACTAGCGGGCCGCACAGATACGCAGTATTTT.

The V call is TRBV11-2, the J call TRBJ2-3; D uncertain. V gave up 4 bases and J gave up 0 bases, with 8 bases separating them. Germline values: CDR1 SGHAT, CDR2 FQNNGV. The length of the CDR3 is 14 residues. The CDR3 DNA follows: TGTGCCAGCAGCTCCGTAGCTAGCACAGATACGCAGTATTTT. It encodes CASSSVASTDTQYF.

The rearrangement joins TRBV29-1 to TRBJ1-2, with D hard to call. The CDR3 has 12 amino acids. Germline V gene sequence: CDR1 SQVTM, CDR2 ANQGSEA. The ends were cut back, 5 bases at V and 2 bases at J, with 9 bases in the middle. DNA for the CDR3: TGCAGCGTTTCAGGCCAGAACTATGGCTACACCTTC. Its translation is CSVSGQNYGYTF.

With regard to this clone: An end of the junction differs from the germline gene, which may be a read error. The chain employs TRBV15 and TRBJ2-4; D ambiguous. CDR3 length: 13 residues. Germline V gene data show CDR1 as LNHNV and CDR2 as YYDKDF (reference sequence). CDR3 amino acids: CATSLGTKNIQYF. CDR3 in DNA: TGCGCCACCAGCCTCGGTACCAAAAACATTCAGTACTTC.

This clone appeared a few times. The chain joins TRBV18 to TRBJ2-5; D unclear. V lost 1 base to trimming and J lost 1 base, with 10 bases between them. CDR1 and CDR2 from the germline V gene are KGHSH and LQKENI. The CDR3 consists of 15 residues. CDR3 protein: CASSPRRQVQETQYF. The CDR3, as DNA: TGTGCCAGCTCACCACGGCGCCAGGTCCAAGAGACCCAGTACTTC.

The sample holds a few counts of this clone. This chain uses TRBV11-2 with TRBJ1-2; 12 bases line up with TRBD1. CDR1 SGHAT and CDR2 FQNNGV come from the germline V gene. The CDR3 runs 14 residues. V was pared by 5 bases and J by 8 bases, with 6 bases of the junction left unmatched. The DNA of the CDR3 is TGTGCCAGCAGCGCGGGACAGGGGGCAGGGGGCTACACCTTC. It translates to CASSAGQGAGGYTF.

This clone has a handful of counts. The chain employs TRBV19 and TRBJ2-2; 7 bases agree with TRBD1. The CDR3 sequence is 15 residues long. With V trimmed by 7 bases and J by 5 bases, 10 bases remained unmatched. In germline, CDR1 is LNHDA, CDR2 SQIVND (reference sequence). CDR3 residues: CASTLTGEITGELFF. In nucleotides, the CDR3 is TGTGCCAGTACCCTAACAGGGGAGATAACCGGGGAGCTGTTTTTT.

On this clone itself: Within the sample, other DNA sequences also encode this same CDR3. This chain uses TRBV14 with TRBJ2-5; D is unclear. CDR1 is SGHDN, CDR2 FVKESK, per germline. V shed 1 base and J shed 5 bases, with 5 bases lying between them. The CDR3 loop spans 12 amino acids. CDR3 DNA sequence: TGTGCCAGCAGCCAAGTGTCGGAGACCCAGTACTTC. Protein: CASSQVSETQYF.

This sequence joins TRBV21-1 and TRBJ2-5; the table assigns TRBD1, which was not confirmed against the DNA. TRBV21-1 is assigned pseudogene status. The CDR3 has 12 amino acids. CDR3 nucleotide sequence: TGTGCCAGCAGCAAAGGGGCCAAGACCCAGTACTTC. Translation gives CASSKGAKTQYF.